This note documents a single T cell receptor beta chain sequence. As yet, its antigen is unknown. All patients experienced relapse after autologous stem cell transplantation, and brentuximab vedotin exposure was variable. Patients had relapsed/refractory classical Hodgkin lymphoma with complete response, partial response or progressive disease as best response. These data originate in a study of PD-1 blockade in classical Hodgkin lymphoma. Study results and caveats: For complete responders, baseline diversity was comparable to that of newly diagnosed patients. It was CD4+ TCR diversity, not CD8+, that rose significantly by C4D1.

From germline, CDR1 is MNHNY and CDR2 SVGAGI (reference sequence). This CDR3 is 14 amino acids long. V dropped 8 bases and J dropped 7; count of bases not matched to a gene: 12. Clones were sequenced by immunoSEQ multiplex PCR, and TCRdb holds only the in-frame ones, with some missing. This table has fewer than 90,000 clones, about 93% appearing once. This TCR was sampled from a human donor with classical Hodgkin lymphoma. This rearrangement joins TRBV6-6 to TRBJ2-3; 7 nucleotides match TRBD2. Specimen: peripheral blood mononuclear cells (PBMCs), collected at baseline. This chain's CDR3 is CASLTPGGSYTQYF. As DNA, the CDR3 is TGTGCCAGCCTGACCCCGGGAGGCTCGTATACGCAGTATTTT.